Reported below is one T cell receptor beta chain. Its target is not known. Specified time point: recipient sample about 28 days before transplant, after cytoreduction. Only in-frame clones appear in the TCRdb table, and some are missing; sequencing was by immunoSEQ multiplex PCR. The sample holds around 28,000 clones, 82% seen once. These data originate in a study of T cell clonotyping in hematopoietic cell transplantation. The study's findings and limits: At the given depth, recipient repertoires were over 95% de novo clonotypes. Recipient TCR diversity dropped after transplant; expanded clonotypes rose from day 30 to 180.

V lost 1 base and J 6 bases, leaving 13 bases between the germline ends. The CDR3 is made up of 14 amino acids. Germline-derived CDR1 and CDR2 are SGHDT and YYEEEE. The chain has TRBV5-6 and TRBJ1-2; TRBD1 might be the D (5 bases). The TCR comes from a man between 40 and 49 years old with acute myeloid leukemia. Some clones in this sample may be carry-over from other donors' samples. This specimen was peripheral blood mononuclear cells, taken before stem cell transplant. The CDR3 DNA reads TGTGCCAGCAGCTTGATCGGGGCAGGGAATGGCTACACCTTC. Amino acid sequence: CASSLIGAGNGYTF.